This entry lists 24 T cell receptor beta chains sequenced from one sample in a study of vaccination effects on CD4 cells after COVID-19. Generated by immunoSEQ multiplex PCR, the TCRdb table keeps only in-frame clones and is missing some. Of about 66,000 clones listed, less than 85% are singletons. Antigen specificity for these receptors is unknown. After about 10 days in culture, the CD4+ T cells were isolated. Two-dose BNT162b2 or mRNA-1273 vaccination was given to participants. The sequenced sample was CD4+ T cells from PBMCs cultured without peptide, obtained after COVID-19 vaccination. The receptor set was obtained from a human donor who received a COVID-19 vaccine.

The chain links TRBV7-2 to TRBJ2-3; D uncertain. The germline CDR1 and CDR2 sequences are SGHTA and FQGNSA. The V and J ends lost 5 bases and 0 bases respectively, with 12 bases between them. The CDR3 contains 15 residues. The CDR3 coding sequence is TGTGCCAGCAGCAAAAGGGTTCAAAGCACAGATACGCAGTATTTT. Residues: CASSKRVQSTDTQYF.

The V and J genes are TRBV5-1 and TRBJ2-5, with 7 bases fitting TRBD1. Germline CDR1 and CDR2: SGHRS and YFSETQ. V shed 5 bases and J 5 bases; nucleotides not matched to a gene: 9. The CDR3 is made up of 14 amino acids. CDR3 amino acids: CASRYRTGVETQYF. CDR3 DNA sequence: TGCGCCAGCAGGTACAGGACAGGCGTCGAGACCCAGTACTTC. The full variable domain, in which reference TRBV5-1 and TRBJ2-5 provide the parts outside the CDR3, is KAGVTQTPRYLIKTRGQQVTLSCSPISGHRSVSWYQQTPGQGLQFLFEYFSETQRNKGNFPGRFSGRQFSNSRSEMNVSTLELGDSALYLCASRYRTGVETQYFGPGTRLLVL.

The chain combines TRBV18 with TRBJ2-6; TRBD2 matches at 8 bases. CDR3 size: 17 residues. Germline CDR1 KGHSH, CDR2 LQKENI. Trimming removed 5 bases from V and 4 bases from J; junction bases left unmatched: 10. DNA for the CDR3: TGTGCCAGCTCATCCAATCCGGGGGGGGCCGGGGCCAACGTCCTGACTTTC. Protein sequence: CASSSNPGGAGANVLTF.

The rearrangement joins TRBV13 to TRBJ1-1; D gene uncertain. The V and J ends lost 2 bases and 10 bases respectively, with 11 bases between them. Germline CDR1 reads PRHDT; CDR2 reads FYEKMQ (reference sequence). The CDR3 is made up of 12 amino acids. This chain's CDR3 is CASSLRAQPAFF. CDR3 DNA sequence: TGTGCCAGCAGCTTAAGAGCGCAGCCAGCTTTCTTT.

This chain links TRBV28 with TRBJ2-7; D ambiguous. The V and J ends lost 7 bases and 0 bases respectively, with 7 bases between them. The CDR3 is 12 amino acids. Germline assignment: CDR1 MDHEN and CDR2 SYDVKM. In DNA form, the CDR3 reads TGTGCCAGCACCGACACCTCCTACGAGCAGTACGTC. It is translated as CASTDTSYEQYV.

This chain joins TRBV18 and TRBJ2-1; D remains unclear. V lost 5 bases, J lost 8 bases, and 16 bases lay in between. CDR3 length equals 14 residues. Germline V gene data show CDR1 as KGHSH and CDR2 as LQKENI. CDR3 sequence: CASSNRQGPHEQFF. The CDR3 DNA reads as TGTGCCAGCTCAAACCGACAAGGCCCTCATGAGCAGTTCTTC.

The chain links TRBV5-6 to TRBJ1-1; tentative D call: TRBD1 (5 bases). Trimming pared 4 bases from V and 11 bases from J, leaving 15 bases between. The CDR3 runs to 12 residues. The germline V gene has CDR1 SGHDT and CDR2 YYEEEE. CDR3 loop: CASSGAGVRAFF. CDR3 coding DNA: TGTGCCAGCAGCGGGGCGGGGGTACGGGCTTTCTTT.

This chain's CDR3 is CASSHLGLEQYV. The CDR3 DNA sequence: TGTGCCAGCAGTCACCTGGGGTTGGAGCAGTACGTC. The chain has TRBV28 and TRBJ2-7; D gene ambiguous. This CDR3 contains 12 residues. The germline V gene has CDR1 MDHEN and CDR2 SYDVKM. V was shortened by 5 bases and J by 7 bases, with 12 bases between the two germline ends.

The chain is built from TRBV7-2 and TRBJ1-1; D unresolved. V lost 4 bases to trimming and J lost 1 base, with 10 bases between them. CDR1 SGHTA and CDR2 FQGNSA come from the germline V gene. The CDR3 covers 14 residues. CDR3 nucleotide sequence: TGTGCCAGCAGCTCGTTCTTATCGAACACTGAAGCTTTCTTT. Translation: CASSSFLSNTEAFF.

The count of this clone is one. The chain is built from TRBV4-3 and TRBJ1-3; maybe TRBD1 (5 bases). Looked up from germline, CDR1 is LGHNA and CDR2 is YSLEER. Trimming removed 1 base from V and 4 bases from J, with 14 bases in between. CDR3 size: 16 residues. This CDR3 reads CASSQVAGLRGNTIYF. The CDR3 DNA sequence: TGCGCCAGCAGCCAAGTGGCAGGGCTTAGAGGAAACACCATATATTTT.

This clone was seen only a few times. The V gene is TRBV13, the J gene TRBJ2-2, with 7 nucleotides matching TRBD1. There are 15 residues in the CDR3. The germline gives CDR1 PRHDT, CDR2 FYEKMQ (reference sequence). V lost 0 bases, J lost 3 bases, and 1 base stayed unmatched. The CDR3 sequence is CASSLGTGHTGELFF. The DNA for the CDR3 is TGTGCCAGCAGCTTAGGGACAGGGCACACCGGGGAGCTGTTTTTT.

The V gene is TRBV18, the J gene TRBJ2-4; D possibly corresponds to TRBD2 (5 bases). V gave up 3 bases and J gave up 9 bases, with 15 bases separating them. Germline loops: CDR1 KGHSH, CDR2 LQKENI. The CDR3 loop spans 14 amino acids. The CDR3 protein is CASSPDLGWGIQYF. The DNA of the CDR3 is TGTGCCAGCTCACCGGACTTGGGGTGGGGCATTCAGTACTTC. Based on the CDR3 plus reference TRBV18 and TRBJ2-4, the full variable domain is NAGVMQNPRHLVRRRGQEARLRCSPMKGHSHVYWYRQLPEEGLKFMVYLQKENIIDESGMPKERFSAEFPKEGPSILRIQQVVRGDSAAYFCASSPDLGWGIQYFGAGTRLSVL.

The J gene is TRBJ2-4, the V gene TRBV4-3; D is uncertain. V lost 1 base and J 0 bases, leaving 4 bases between the germline ends. Looked up from germline, CDR1 is LGHNA and CDR2 is YSLEER. The CDR3 length is 14 residues. The CDR3 DNA sequence: TGCGCCAGCAGCCAAGGGAAAGCCAAAAACATTCAGTACTTC. Translated: CASSQGKAKNIQYF.

The rearrangement links TRBV2 to TRBJ2-1; D call uncertain. The CDR3 totals 13 residues. CDR1 is SNHLY and CDR2 is FYNNEI in the germline V gene. V lost 6 bases to trimming and J lost 4 bases, with 10 bases between them. Here the CDR3 reads CASRPLRYNEQFF. In DNA, the CDR3 is TGTGCCAGCAGGCCCCTCAGGTACAATGAGCAGTTCTTC.

CDR3 coding DNA: TGTGCCAGCGGGTGGACAGGGGAGACCCAGTACTTC. Its protein product is CASGWTGETQYF. V and J are TRBV27 and TRBJ2-5; 8 bases are a match to TRBD1. V gave up 8 bases and J gave up 5 bases; unmatched junction bases: 4. Per the germline V gene, CDR1 is MNHEY and CDR2 is SMNVEV (reference sequence). CDR3 length: 12 residues.

As for this clone: One junction end disagrees with the germline gene, perhaps due to a read error. The J gene is TRBJ2-3, the V gene TRBV9; no definite D call. CDR1 SGDLS and CDR2 YYNGEE come from the germline V gene. This CDR3 comprises 14 residues. The DNA for the CDR3 is TGTGCCAGCAGCGTAGCCGCCGGCACCGATACGCAGTATTTT. It encodes CASSVAAGTDTQYF.

This clone came up a few times. The rearrangement uses TRBV7-4 and TRBJ1-1; D gene ambiguous. V lost 3 bases and J lost 2, with 13 bases in between. Looked up from germline, CDR1 is SGHVT and CDR2 is SQSDAQ. The CDR3 extends over 15 amino acids. Here the CDR3 reads CASSFPQYTNTEAFF. The CDR3 DNA reads TGTGCCAGCAGCTTTCCCCAGTATACCAACACTGAAGCTTTCTTT. Together with reference TRBV7-4 and TRBJ1-1, the CDR3 gives the full variable domain: GAGVSQSPRYKVAKRGRDVALRCDSISGHVTLYWYRQTLGQGSEVLTYSQSDAQRDKSGRPSGRFSAERPERSVSTLKIQRTEQGDSAVYLCASSFPQYTNTEAFFGQGTRLTVV.

The gene calls are TRBV9 and TRBJ1-2; D unresolved. Germline-derived CDR1 and CDR2 are SGDLS and YYNGEE. V gave up 0 bases and J gave up 6 bases, with 15 bases separating them. The CDR3 is made up of 15 amino acids. The CDR3 bases are TGTGCCAGCAGCGTAGAGACACGAGGGATCGATGGCTACACCTTC. Protein: CASSVETRGIDGYTF.

The rearrangement joins TRBV19 to TRBJ1-3; D may be TRBD1 (5 bases). The CDR3 loop spans 15 amino acids. Germline V lookup: CDR1 LNHDA, CDR2 SQIVND (reference sequence). Trimming pared 4 bases from V and 0 bases from J, leaving 10 bases between. The chain's CDR3 is CASSTTTDSGNTIYF. CDR3 sequence (DNA): TGTGCCAGTAGTACGACGACAGACTCTGGAAACACCATATATTTT.

The J gene is TRBJ2-1, the V gene TRBV24-1; the D is unclear. V was cut by 5 bases and J by 3 bases, with 1 base left in between. Germline V gives CDR1 KGHDR, CDR2 SFDVKD. The CDR3 loop spans 11 amino acids. The CDR3 nucleotides read TGTGCCACCAGTGGCTACAATGAGCAGTTCTTC. Translation gives CATSGYNEQFF.

This clone came up a few times. The CDR3: CASRTGQNSPQHF. The CDR3 nucleotides are TGTGCCAGCAGGACGGGACAAAATTCGCCCCAGCATTTT. This chain connects TRBV2 to TRBJ1-5; D may be TRBD1 (6 bases). The CDR3 contains 13 residues. Trimming left V 6 bases short and J 9 bases short, with 15 bases between. Germline loops: CDR1 SNHLY, CDR2 FYNNEI.

This clone was counted between two and nine times. The rearrangement links TRBV19 to TRBJ1-2, with TRBD1 matching 7 bases. Germline V gene sequence: CDR1 LNHDA, CDR2 SQIVND (reference sequence). The CDR3 runs to 16 residues. J was trimmed by 4 bases and V by 4 bases; bases with no gene match: 12. The CDR3 DNA reads TGTGCCAGTAGTACAGCCGCCGGACAGGCCCCCTATGGCTACACCTTC. Amino acid sequence: CASSTAAGQAPYGYTF.

The chain has TRBV9 and TRBJ2-5; TRBD2 matches 12 bases. The V gene's germline CDR1 is SGDLS and CDR2 YYNGEE. The CDR3 covers 17 residues. With 5 bases clipped from V and 1 base from J, the junction kept 9 bases outside the gene matches. CDR3 protein: CASSGKGLAGSQETQYF. The CDR3, as DNA: TGTGCCAGCAGTGGAAAAGGACTAGCGGGGAGCCAAGAGACCCAGTACTTC.

The V and J genes are TRBV4-3 and TRBJ1-1; maybe TRBD1 (6 bases). V shed 4 bases and J shed 3 bases, with 12 bases lying between them. From germline, CDR1 is LGHNA and CDR2 YSLEER. This CDR3 comprises 14 residues. CDR3 bases: TGCGCCAGCAGCCTACAGGGTTTTGACACTGAAGCTTTCTTT. This sequence encodes CASSLQGFDTEAFF.